Shown below are 6 T cell receptor beta chains from a single sample sequenced in a study of blood T cell repertoires in COVID-19. Using immunoSEQ multiplex PCR, the repertoire was profiled, and TCRdb retains in-frame clones only, with some absent. The table lists about 250,000 clones, 84% of them singletons. Sample: peripheral blood. These receptor sequences come from a man over 45 with active or convalescent COVID-19.

The genes are TRBV5-6 and TRBJ1-1; D remains unclear. Germline lookup yields CDR1 SGHDT and CDR2 YYEEEE. Trimming cost V 2 bases and J 7 bases, with 9 bases left between them. The CDR3 length is 12 residues. The DNA of the CDR3 is TGTGCCAGCAGCTTCTTGGTGAGTGAAGCTTTCTTT. It yields the protein CASSFLVSEAFF. The full variable domain, rest sourced from reference TRBV5-6 and TRBJ1-1, is DAGVTQSPTHLIKTRGQQVTLRCSPKSGHDTVSWYQQALGQGPQFIFQYYEEEERQRGNFPDRFSGHQFPNYSSELNVNALLLGDSALYLCASSFLVSEAFFGQGTRLTVV.

This chain links TRBV12-3 or TRBV12-4 with TRBJ1-2; a possible D gene is TRBD1 (6 bases). V lost 6 bases and J lost 3, with 11 bases in between. The CDR3 covers 13 residues. The CDR3 region is CASRAQGYYGYTF. The CDR3 DNA reads TGTGCCAGCAGAGCACAGGGATACTATGGCTACACCTTC.

The chain carries TRBV4-3 and TRBJ2-5; possibly TRBD2 for D (5 bases). Deletions cut 2 bases from V and 5 bases from J, with 12 bases between. The germline V gene has CDR1 LGHNA and CDR2 YSLEER. The CDR3 is 14 residues long. This CDR3 reads CASSQSWESETQYF. The CDR3 DNA sequence: TGCGCCAGCAGCCAATCCTGGGAGTCGGAGACCCAGTACTTC.

The chain uses TRBV27 and TRBJ1-2, with 9 nucleotides matching TRBD1. Germline lookup yields CDR1 MNHEY and CDR2 SMNVEV (reference sequence). Trimming at V came to 2 bases and at J to 7 bases, leaving 8 bases not matched to a gene. The CDR3 contains 15 residues. CDR3 in DNA: TGTGCCAGCAGTTTAAACAGGGGGCGAGTAGCTGGCTACACCTTC. Its protein is CASSLNRGRVAGYTF.

In nucleotides, the CDR3 is TGTGCCAGTCAAGGACGGGCGGGTTCACCCCTCCACTTT. Its protein product is CASQGRAGSPLHF. The chain combines TRBV19 with TRBJ1-6; no firm D call. V lost 8 bases, J lost 9 bases, and 14 bases lay in between. Germline V gene lookup returns CDR1 LNHDA and CDR2 SQIVND (reference sequence). This CDR3 spans 13 amino acids.

V is TRBV30 and J is TRBJ1-1; 7 bases fit TRBD1. The junction had 7 bases not matched to a gene; V was cut back by 3 bases and J by 6 bases. This CDR3 region has 13 residues. CDR1 and CDR2 (germline): GTSNPN, SVGIG (reference sequence). The CDR3 DNA follows: TGTGCCTGGAGGACAGGGAGGATCGCTGAAGCTTTCTTT. Translation: CAWRTGRIAEAFF.